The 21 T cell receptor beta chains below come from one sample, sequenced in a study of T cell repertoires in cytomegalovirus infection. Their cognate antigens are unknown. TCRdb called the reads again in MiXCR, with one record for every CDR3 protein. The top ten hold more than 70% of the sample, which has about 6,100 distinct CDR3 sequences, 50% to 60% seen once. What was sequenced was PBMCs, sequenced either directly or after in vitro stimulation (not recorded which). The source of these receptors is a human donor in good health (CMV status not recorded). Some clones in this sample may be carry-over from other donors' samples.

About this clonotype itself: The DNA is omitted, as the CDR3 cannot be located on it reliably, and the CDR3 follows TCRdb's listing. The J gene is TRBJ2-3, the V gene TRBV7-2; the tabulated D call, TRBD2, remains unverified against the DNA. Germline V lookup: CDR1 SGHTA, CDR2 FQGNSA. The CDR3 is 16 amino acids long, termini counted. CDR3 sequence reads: CASSFQVSVGTDTQYF.

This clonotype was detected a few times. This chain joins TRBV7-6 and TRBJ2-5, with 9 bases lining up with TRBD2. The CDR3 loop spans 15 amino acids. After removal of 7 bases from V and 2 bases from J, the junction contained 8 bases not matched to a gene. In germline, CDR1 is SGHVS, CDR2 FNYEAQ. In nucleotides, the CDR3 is TGTGCCAGCACCTCGGGACTAGCACCACAAGAGACCCAGTACTTC. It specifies CASTSGLAPQETQYF.

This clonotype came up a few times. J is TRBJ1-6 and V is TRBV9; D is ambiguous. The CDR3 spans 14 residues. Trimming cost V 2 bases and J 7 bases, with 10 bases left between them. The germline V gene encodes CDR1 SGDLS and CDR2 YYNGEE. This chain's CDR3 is CASSVGLVNSPLHF. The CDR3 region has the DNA TGTGCCAGCAGCGTCGGACTGGTAAATTCACCCCTCCACTTT.

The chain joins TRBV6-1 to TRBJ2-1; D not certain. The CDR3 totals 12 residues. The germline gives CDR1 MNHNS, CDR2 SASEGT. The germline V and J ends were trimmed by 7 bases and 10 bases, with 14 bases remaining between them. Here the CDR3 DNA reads TGTGCCAGCACCTCGCTTTCTGGGGAGCAGTTCTTC. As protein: CASTSLSGEQFF.

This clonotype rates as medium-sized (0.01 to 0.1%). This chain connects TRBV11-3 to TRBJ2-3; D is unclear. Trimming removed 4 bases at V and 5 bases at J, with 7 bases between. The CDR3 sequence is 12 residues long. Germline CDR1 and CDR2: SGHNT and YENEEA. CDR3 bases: TGTGCCAGCAGCTCATGGGAAGATACGCAGTATTTT. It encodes CASSSWEDTQYF.

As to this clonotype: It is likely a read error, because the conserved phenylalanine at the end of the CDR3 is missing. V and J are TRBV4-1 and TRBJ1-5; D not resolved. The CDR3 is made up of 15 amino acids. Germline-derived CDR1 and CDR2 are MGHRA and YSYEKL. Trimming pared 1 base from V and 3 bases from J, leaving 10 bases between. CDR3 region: CASSQVSRSNQPQHL. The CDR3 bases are TGCGCCAGCAGCCAAGTATCCAGATCCAATCAGCCCCAGCATTTG.

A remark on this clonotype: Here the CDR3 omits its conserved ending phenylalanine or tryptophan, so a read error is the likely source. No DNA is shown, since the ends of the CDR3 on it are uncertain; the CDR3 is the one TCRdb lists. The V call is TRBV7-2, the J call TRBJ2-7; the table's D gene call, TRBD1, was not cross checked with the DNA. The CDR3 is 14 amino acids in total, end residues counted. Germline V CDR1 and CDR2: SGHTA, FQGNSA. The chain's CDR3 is CASSWDPPGDEQLC.

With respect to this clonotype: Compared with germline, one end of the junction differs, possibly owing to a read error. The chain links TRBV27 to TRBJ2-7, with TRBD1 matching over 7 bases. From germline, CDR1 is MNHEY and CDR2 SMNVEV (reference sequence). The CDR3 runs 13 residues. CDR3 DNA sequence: TGTGTCAGCAGTATGACAGGGAGCTACGAGCAGTACTTC. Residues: CVSSMTGSYEQYF.

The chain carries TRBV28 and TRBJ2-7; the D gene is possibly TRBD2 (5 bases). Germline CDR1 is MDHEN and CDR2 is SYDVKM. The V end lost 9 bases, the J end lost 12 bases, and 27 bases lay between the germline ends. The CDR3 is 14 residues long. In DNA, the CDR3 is TGTGCCAGTACCCCCACCCAACTAGACTACGAGACGTACGTC. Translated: CASTPTQLDYETYV.

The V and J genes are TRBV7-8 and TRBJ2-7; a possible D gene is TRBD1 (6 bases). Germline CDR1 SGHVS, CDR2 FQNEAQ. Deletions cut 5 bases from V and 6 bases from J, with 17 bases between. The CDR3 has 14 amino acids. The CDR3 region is CASSRDTPSSEQYF. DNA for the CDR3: TGTGCCAGCAGCCGGGACACCCCTAGCTCCGAGCAGTACTTC. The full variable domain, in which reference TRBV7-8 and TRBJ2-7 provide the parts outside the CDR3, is GAGVSQSPRYKVAKRGQDVALRCDPISGHVSLFWYQQALGQGPEFLTYFQNEAQLDKSGLPSDRFFAERPEGSVSTLKIQRTQQEDSAVYLCASSRDTPSSEQYFGPGTRLTVT.

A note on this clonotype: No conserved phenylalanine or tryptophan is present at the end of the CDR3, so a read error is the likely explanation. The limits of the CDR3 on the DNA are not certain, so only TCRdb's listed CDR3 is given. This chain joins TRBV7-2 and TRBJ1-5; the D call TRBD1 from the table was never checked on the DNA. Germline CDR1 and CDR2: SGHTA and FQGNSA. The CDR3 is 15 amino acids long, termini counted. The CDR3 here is CASSPGTAINQPQPV.

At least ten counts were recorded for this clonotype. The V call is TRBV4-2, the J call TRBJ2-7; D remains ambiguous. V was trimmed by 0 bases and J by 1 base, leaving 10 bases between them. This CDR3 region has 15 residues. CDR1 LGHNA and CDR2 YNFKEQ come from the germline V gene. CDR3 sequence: CASSQDRSASYEQYF. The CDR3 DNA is TGTGCCAGCAGCCAAGATCGTTCAGCTTCCTACGAGCAGTACTTC.

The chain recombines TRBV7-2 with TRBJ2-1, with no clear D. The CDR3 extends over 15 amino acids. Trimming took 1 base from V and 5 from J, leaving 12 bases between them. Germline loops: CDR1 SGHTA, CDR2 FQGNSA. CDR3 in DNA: TGTGCCAGCAGCTTAGGCTGGACGGAAAACAATGAGCAGTTCTTC. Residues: CASSLGWTENNEQFF.

CDR3 coding DNA: TGTGCCAGCCCTCCCACCCAACGAGACTACGAGCTTTACTTC. Translated, it gives CASPPTQRDYELYF. The chain is built from TRBV6-2 or TRBV6-3 and TRBJ2-7, with TRBD2 as a possible D gene (5 bases). This CDR3 region has 14 residues. The germline V and J ends were trimmed by 8 bases and 13 bases, with 27 bases remaining between them. Germline assignment: CDR1 MNHEY and CDR2 SVGEGT.

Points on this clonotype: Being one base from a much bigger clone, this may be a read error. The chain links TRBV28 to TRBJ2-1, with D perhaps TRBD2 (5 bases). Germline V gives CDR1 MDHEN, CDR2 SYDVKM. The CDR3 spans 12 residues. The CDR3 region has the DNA TGTGCAAGCAGTTTTTACCTAGCTGATAGGTTCTTC. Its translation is CASSFYLADRFF.

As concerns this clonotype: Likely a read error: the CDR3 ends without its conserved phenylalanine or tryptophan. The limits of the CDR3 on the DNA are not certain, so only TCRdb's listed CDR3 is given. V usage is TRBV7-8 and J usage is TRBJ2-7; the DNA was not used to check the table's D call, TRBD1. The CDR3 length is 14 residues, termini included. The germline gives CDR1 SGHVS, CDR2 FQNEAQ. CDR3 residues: CASSWDTPGFEKYS.

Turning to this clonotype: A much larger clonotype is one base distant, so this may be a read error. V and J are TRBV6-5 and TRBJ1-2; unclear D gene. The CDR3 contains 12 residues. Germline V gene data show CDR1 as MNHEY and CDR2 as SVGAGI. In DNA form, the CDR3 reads TGTGCCAACAGTTACTCGAGGGAGGAGTTAGAATTC. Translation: CANSYSREELEF.

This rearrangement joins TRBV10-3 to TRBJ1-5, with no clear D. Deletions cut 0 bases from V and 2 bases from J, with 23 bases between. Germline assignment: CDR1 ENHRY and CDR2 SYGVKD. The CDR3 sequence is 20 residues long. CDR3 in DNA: TGTGCCATCAGTGAGTCTGAACATTGGATTGACGAGACTCGCAATCAGCCCCAGCATTTT. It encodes CAISESEHWIDETRNQPQHF.

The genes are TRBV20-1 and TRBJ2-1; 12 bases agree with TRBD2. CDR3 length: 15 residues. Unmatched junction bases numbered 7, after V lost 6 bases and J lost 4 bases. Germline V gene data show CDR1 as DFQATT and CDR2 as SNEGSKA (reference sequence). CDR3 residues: CSAAPTSGGYNEQFF. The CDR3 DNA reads TGCAGTGCCGCACCGACTAGCGGGGGTTACAATGAGCAGTTCTTC.

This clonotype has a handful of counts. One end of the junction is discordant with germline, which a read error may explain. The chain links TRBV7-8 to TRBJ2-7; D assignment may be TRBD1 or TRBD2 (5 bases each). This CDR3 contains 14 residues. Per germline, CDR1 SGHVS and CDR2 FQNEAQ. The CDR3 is CASRWDPPGDEQYF. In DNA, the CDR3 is TGTGCAAGCAGATGGGACCCCCCTGGCGACGAGCAGTACTTC.

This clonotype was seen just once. The CDR3 DNA reads as TGTGCCAGCAGTTTAAGATCCTTCATTGGTGAAAAACTGTTTTTT. Protein: CASSLRSFIGEKLFF. The chain links TRBV27 to TRBJ1-4; D unresolved. Trimming removed 2 bases from V and 7 bases from J, with 14 bases in between. The germline CDR1 and CDR2 sequences are MNHEY and SMNVEV (reference sequence). This CDR3 has 15 residues.